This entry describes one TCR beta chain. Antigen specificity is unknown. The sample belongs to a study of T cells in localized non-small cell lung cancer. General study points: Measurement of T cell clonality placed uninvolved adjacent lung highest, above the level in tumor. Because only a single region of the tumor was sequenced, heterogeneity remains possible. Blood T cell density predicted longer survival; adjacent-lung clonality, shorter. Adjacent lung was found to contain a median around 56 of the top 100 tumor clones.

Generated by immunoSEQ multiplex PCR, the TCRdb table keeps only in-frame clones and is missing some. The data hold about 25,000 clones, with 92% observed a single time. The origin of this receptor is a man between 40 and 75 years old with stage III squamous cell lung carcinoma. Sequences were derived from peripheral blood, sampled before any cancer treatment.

The CDR3 DNA follows: TGTGCCAGCAGCTTTTCGCCTTCCTACGAGCAGTACTTC. It is translated as CASSFSPSYEQYF. The rearrangement joins TRBV7-8 to TRBJ2-5; no definite D call. The J call may be in error: the DNA end matches TRBJ2-7 better. This CDR3 comprises 13 residues. The germline V gene has CDR1 SGHVS and CDR2 FQNEAQ.